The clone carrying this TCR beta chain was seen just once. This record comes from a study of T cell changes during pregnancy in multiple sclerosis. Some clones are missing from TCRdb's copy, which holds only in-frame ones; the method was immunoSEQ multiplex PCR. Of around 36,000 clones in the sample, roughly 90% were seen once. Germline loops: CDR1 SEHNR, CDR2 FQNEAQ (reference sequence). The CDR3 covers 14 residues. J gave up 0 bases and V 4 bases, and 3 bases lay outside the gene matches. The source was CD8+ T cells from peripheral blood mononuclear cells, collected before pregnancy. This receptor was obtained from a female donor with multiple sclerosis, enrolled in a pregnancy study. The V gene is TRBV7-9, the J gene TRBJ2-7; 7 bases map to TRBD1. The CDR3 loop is CASSSGTDSYEQYF. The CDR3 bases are TGTGCCAGCAGCTCCGGGACAGACTCCTACGAGCAGTACTTC.